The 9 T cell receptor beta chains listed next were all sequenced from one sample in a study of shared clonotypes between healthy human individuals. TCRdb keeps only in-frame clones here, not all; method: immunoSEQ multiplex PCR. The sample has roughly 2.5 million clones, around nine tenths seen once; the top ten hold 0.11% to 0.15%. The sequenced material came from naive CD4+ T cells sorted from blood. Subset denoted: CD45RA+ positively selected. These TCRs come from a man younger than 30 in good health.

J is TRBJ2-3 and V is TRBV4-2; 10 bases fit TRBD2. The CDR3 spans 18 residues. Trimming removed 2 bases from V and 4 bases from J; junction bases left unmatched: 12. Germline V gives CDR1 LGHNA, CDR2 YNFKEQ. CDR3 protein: CASSQSGSGGASADTQYF. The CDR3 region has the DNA TGTGCCAGCAGCCAATCTGGGAGCGGGGGGGCCTCGGCAGATACGCAGTATTTT.

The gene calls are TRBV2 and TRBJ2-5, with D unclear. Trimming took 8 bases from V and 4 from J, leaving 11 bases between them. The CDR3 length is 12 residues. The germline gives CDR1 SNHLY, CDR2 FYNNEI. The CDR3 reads CASCWAVETQYF. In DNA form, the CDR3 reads TGTGCCAGCTGTTGGGCTGTAGAGACCCAGTACTTC.

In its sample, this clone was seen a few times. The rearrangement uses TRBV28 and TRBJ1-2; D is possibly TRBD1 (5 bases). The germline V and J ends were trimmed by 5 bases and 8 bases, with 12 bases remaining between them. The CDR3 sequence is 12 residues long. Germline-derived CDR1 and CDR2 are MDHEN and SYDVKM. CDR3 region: CASSPQGRGYTF. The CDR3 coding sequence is TGTGCCAGCAGTCCGCAGGGCCGGGGCTACACCTTC.

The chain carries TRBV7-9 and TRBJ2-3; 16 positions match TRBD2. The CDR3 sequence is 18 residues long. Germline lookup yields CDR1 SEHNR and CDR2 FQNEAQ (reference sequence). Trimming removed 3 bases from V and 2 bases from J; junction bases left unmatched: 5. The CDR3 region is CASSLGLAGGPATDTQYF. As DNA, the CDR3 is TGTGCCAGCAGCTTGGGACTAGCGGGGGGGCCGGCCACAGATACGCAGTATTTT.

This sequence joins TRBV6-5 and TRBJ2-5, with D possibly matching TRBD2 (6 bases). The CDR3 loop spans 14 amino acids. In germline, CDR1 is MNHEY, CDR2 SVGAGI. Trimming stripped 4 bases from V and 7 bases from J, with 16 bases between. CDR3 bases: TGTGCCAGCAGTTCCCATAGCGGAGGAGGGACCCAGTACTTC. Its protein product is CASSSHSGGGTQYF.

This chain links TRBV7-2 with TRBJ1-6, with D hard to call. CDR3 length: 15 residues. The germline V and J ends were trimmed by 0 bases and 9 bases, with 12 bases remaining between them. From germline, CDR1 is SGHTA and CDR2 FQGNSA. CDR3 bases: TGTGCCAGCAGCTTAGCCCTGGGAATAGGTTCACCCCTCCACTTT. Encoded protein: CASSLALGIGSPLHF.

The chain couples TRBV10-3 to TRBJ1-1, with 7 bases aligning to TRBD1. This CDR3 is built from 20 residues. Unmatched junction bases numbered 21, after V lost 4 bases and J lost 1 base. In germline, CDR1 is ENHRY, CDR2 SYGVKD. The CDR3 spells CAISAHPGQQNQNSNTEAFF. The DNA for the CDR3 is TGTGCCATCAGTGCCCACCCGGGACAGCAAAACCAGAACTCGAACACTGAAGCTTTCTTT.

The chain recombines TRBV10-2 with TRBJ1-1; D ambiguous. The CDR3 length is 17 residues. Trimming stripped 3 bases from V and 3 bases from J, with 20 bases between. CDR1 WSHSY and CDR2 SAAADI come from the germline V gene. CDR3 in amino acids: CASSDSLDGRYDTEAFF. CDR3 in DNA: TGCGCCAGCAGTGACTCACTGGACGGCCGATACGACACTGAAGCTTTCTTT.

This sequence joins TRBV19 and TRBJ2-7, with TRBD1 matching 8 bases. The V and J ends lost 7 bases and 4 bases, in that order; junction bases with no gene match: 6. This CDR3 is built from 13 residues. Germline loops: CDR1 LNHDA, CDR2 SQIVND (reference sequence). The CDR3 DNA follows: TGTGCCAGTACCGACAGGGGAGCTTACGAGCAGTACTTC. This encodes CASTDRGAYEQYF.